Listed here are 7 T cell receptor beta chains from one sample, sequenced in a study of cytomegalovirus exposure and HLA in healthy donors. The PCR contained 60 Vbeta and 13 Jbeta primers. Produced via immunoSEQ multiplex PCR; TCRdb's table is partial and in-frame only. The table has some 110,000 clones, roughly 66% seen once. The sample taken for sequencing was PBMCs. The source of these receptors is a man aged 18 to 30 in good health and CMV-seronegative.

This clone was observed a few times. At one boundary the junction diverges from the germline segment, which might be a read error. The chain has TRBV2 and TRBJ1-2, with 9 bases lining up with TRBD1. The CDR3 length is 12 residues. In germline, CDR1 is SNHLY, CDR2 FYNNEI. This chain's CDR3 is CASGGSGTGKSF. CDR3 nucleotides: TGTGCCAGCGGGGGGTCCGGGACAGGGAAGAGCTTC.

J is TRBJ2-7 and V is TRBV27; 7 bases match TRBD2. The J segment lost 0 bases and the V segment lost 6 bases, leaving 5 bases of the junction unmatched. Germline CDR1 reads MNHEY; CDR2 reads SMNVEV (reference sequence). This CDR3 is 14 amino acids long. The CDR3 bases are TGTGCCAGCAGGGGGCGGGAGAGCTCCTACGAGCAGTACTTC. It encodes CASRGRESSYEQYF.

This clone has more than one count but fewer than ten. The chain carries TRBV5-4 and TRBJ2-2; TRBD2 matches 12 bases. CDR3 length equals 17 residues. Germline CDR1 reads SGHNT; CDR2 reads YYREEE (reference sequence). V trimming: 4 bases; J trimming: 7 bases; junction bases outside the gene matches: 11. The CDR3 region is CASSTPTSGSRSGELFF. CDR3 bases: TGTGCCAGCAGCACACCGACTAGCGGGAGTCGGAGCGGGGAGCTGTTTTTT. Drawing the rest from reference TRBV5-4 and TRBJ2-2, the complete variable domain is ETGVTQSPTHLIKTRGQQVTLRCSSQSGHNTVSWYQQALGQGPQFIFQYYREEENGRGNFPPRFSGLQFPNYSSELNVNALELDDSALYLCASSTPTSGSRSGELFFGEGSRLTVL.

The J gene is TRBJ1-4, the V gene TRBV6-1; 7 nucleotides agree with TRBD1. This CDR3 is 14 amino acids long. J gave up 7 bases and V 5 bases, and 7 bases lay outside the gene matches. Germline CDR1 and CDR2: MNHNS and SASEGT. For the CDR3, the DNA is TGTGCCAGCAGTCCAGGGGGGCGGGTTGAAAAACTGTTTTTT. As protein: CASSPGGRVEKLFF.

The chain couples TRBV29-1 to TRBJ2-2; D is undetermined. Looked up from germline, CDR1 is SQVTM and CDR2 is ANQGSEA. V lost 3 bases and J lost 3, with 5 bases in between. The CDR3 totals 12 residues. CDR3 sequence: CSVDSDTGELFF. The CDR3 region has the DNA TGCAGCGTTGATTCGGACACCGGGGAGCTGTTTTTT.

CDR3 bases: TGTGCCAGCAGCTTAGGTACTAGCGGGATTTACGAGCAGTACTTC. This encodes CASSLGTSGIYEQYF. This chain connects TRBV13 to TRBJ2-7, with 10 bases aligning to TRBD2. There are 15 residues in the CDR3. Looked up from germline, CDR1 is PRHDT and CDR2 is FYEKMQ (reference sequence). Unmatched junction bases numbered 3, after V lost 0 bases and J lost 4 bases.

This clone was counted only a few times. The rearrangement joins TRBV7-9 to TRBJ1-4; 9 positions agree with TRBD1. This CDR3 spans 15 amino acids. V shed 4 bases, J shed 8 bases, and the junction held 8 bases outside the gene matches. CDR1 is SEHNR, CDR2 FQNEAQ, per germline (reference sequence). DNA of the CDR3: TGTGCCAGCAGCTCCACGGGACAGGGTATGGAAAAACTGTTTTTT. This sequence encodes CASSSTGQGMEKLFF. Full variable domain (outside the CDR3, taken from reference TRBV7-9 and TRBJ1-4): DTGVSQNPRHKITKRGQNVTFRCDPISEHNRLYWYRQTLGQGPEFLTYFQNEAQLEKSRLLSDRFSAERPKGSFSTLEIQRTEQGDSAMYLCASSSTGQGMEKLFFGSGTQLSVL.